The clone carrying this T cell receptor beta chain was seen only a few times. This record belongs to a study of OX40 agonist ivuxolimab in advanced cancers. Study overall: Eligibility admitted prior anti-PD-1, anti-PD-L1 or anti-CTLA-4 therapy; around 42% had some.

This CDR3 has 15 residues. CDR1 is MNHEY and CDR2 is SVGAGI in the germline V gene. Between the trimmed V and J ends, which lost 7 bases and 4 bases, there was a span of 19 bases. Using immunoSEQ multiplex PCR, the repertoire was profiled, and TCRdb retains in-frame clones only, with some absent. The top ten clones hold about 2.7% of a sample with tens of thousands of clones, about four fifths of them seen once. Autoimmune disease history or systemic immunosuppression disqualified patients. The TCR originated in an adult with an advanced solid tumor such as melanoma, head and neck, liver or kidney cancer. Source: CD4+ or CD8+ T cells sorted from blood, taken in a trial of the OX40 agonist ivuxolimab. The V call is TRBV6-5, the J call TRBJ1-1; D gene ambiguous. The CDR3 loop is CASTIARGTSTEAFF. The CDR3 DNA follows: TGTGCCAGCACTATAGCACGGGGTACTAGCACTGAAGCTTTCTTT.